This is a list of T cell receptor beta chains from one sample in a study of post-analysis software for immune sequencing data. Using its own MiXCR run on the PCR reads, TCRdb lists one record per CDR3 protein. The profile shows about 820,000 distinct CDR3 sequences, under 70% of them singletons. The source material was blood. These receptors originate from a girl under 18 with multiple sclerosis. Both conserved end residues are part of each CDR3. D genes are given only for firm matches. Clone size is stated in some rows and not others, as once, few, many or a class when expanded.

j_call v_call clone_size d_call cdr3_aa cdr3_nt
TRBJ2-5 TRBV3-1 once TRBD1 CASSQVGTGDEQYF TGTGCCAGCAGCCAAGTGGGCACAGGGGATGAGCAGTACTTC
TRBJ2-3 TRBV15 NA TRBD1 CATSRGTGKADTQYF TGTGCCACCAGCAGGGGGACAGGGAAGGCAGATACGCAGTATTTT
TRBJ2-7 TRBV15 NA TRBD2 CATSTLGLAGFAYEQYF TGTGCCACCAGCACCTTGGGGCTAGCGGGATTTGCCTACGAGCAGTACTTC
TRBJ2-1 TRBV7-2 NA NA CASSSNHREQFF TGTGCCAGCAGCTCGAACCACCGTGAGCAGTTCTTC
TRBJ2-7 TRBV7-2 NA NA CASSLGVNTYNEQYF TGTGCCAGCAGCTTGGGCGTTAATACCTACAATGAGCAGTACTTC
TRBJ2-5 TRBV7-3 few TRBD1 CASSTGVGETQYF TGTGCCAGCAGCACAGGGGTAGGAGAGACCCAGTACTTC
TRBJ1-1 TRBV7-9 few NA CASSLQGDGEAFF TGTGCCAGCAGCCTACAGGGAGATGGTGAAGCTTTCTTT
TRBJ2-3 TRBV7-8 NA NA CASSLVGTSTDTQYF TGTGCCAGCAGCTTAGTTGGGACTAGCACAGATACGCAGTATTTT
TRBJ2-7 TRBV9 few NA CASGPSRVTYEQYF TGTGCCAGCGGACCGTCGCGGGTGACCTACGAGCAGTACTTC
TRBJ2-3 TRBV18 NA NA CASSPSELGNTQYF TGTGCCAGCTCACCATCTGAGTTGGGGAATACGCAGTATTTT
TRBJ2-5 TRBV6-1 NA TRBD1 CASQGQGQVYGQYF TGTGCCAGCCAAGGACAGGGGCAGGTCTACGGGCAGTACTTC
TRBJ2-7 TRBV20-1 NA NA CSARGVDRVYEQYF TGCAGTGCTAGGGGGGTTGATCGGGTCTACGAGCAGTACTTC
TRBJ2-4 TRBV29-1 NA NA CSVFGGRDSNIQYF TGCAGCGTTTTCGGGGGGCGGGATTCTAACATTCAGTACTTC
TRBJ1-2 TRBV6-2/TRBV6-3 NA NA CASSYSGQTTIAGGYTF TGTGCCAGCAGTTATTCTGGACAGACAACTATAGCTGGAGGCTACACCTTC
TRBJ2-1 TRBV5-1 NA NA CASRLLGRGQFF TGCGCCAGCAGGTTGTTAGGACGGGGGCAGTTCTTC
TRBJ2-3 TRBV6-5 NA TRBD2 CASSSGLTDAQYF TGTGCCAGCTCTAGCGGGTTAACAGATGCGCAGTATTTT
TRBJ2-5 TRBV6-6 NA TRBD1 CASTRQGRETQYF TGTGCCAGCACCCGACAGGGTAGGGAGACCCAGTACTTC
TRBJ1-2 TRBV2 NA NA CASRGTGRDGYTF TGTGCCAGCAGGGGGACGGGTCGGGATGGCTACACCTTC
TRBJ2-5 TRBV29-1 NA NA CSVGMETQYF TGCAGCGTTGGGATGGAGACCCAGTACTTC
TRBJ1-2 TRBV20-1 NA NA CRAMGAAGYTF TGCAGGGCTATGGGAGCGGCAGGCTACACCTTC
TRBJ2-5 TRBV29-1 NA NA CSVVGGSETQYF TGCAGCGTTGTAGGCGGGTCTGAGACCCAGTACTTC
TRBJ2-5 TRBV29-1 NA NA CSVDGDQQETQYF TGCAGCGTTGACGGGGACCAACAAGAGACCCAGTACTTC
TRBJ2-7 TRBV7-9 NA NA CASSFLSGASYEQYF TGTGCCAGCAGCTTTCTGTCTGGCGCCTCCTACGAGCAGTACTTC
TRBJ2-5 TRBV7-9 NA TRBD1 CASSQTGTGGFETQYF TGTGCCAGCAGCCAGACCGGGACAGGGGGCTTTGAGACCCAGTACTTC
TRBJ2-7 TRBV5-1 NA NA CASSPRTTSYEQYF TGCGCCAGCAGCCCTAGGACCACCTCCTACGAGCAGTACTTC
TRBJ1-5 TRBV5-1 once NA CASSWGANQPRHF TGCGCCAGCAGCTGGGGGGCCAATCAGCCCCGGCATTTT
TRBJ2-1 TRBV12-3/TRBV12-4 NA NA CASRLGPYNEQFF TGTGCCAGCAGACTGGGGCCCTACAATGAGCAGTTCTTC
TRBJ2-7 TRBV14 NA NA CASSQAQGRRYEQYF TGTGCCAGCAGCCAGGCTCAGGGGAGGAGGTACGAGCAGTACTTC
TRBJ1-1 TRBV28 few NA CASRTDRGFNTEAFF TGTGCCAGCAGGACCGATAGGGGCTTTAACACTGAAGCTTTCTTT
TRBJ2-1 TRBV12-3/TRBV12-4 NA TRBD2 CASSLGTSVSEQFF TGTGCCAGCAGTTTAGGGACTAGCGTGAGTGAGCAGTTCTTC
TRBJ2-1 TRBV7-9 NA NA CASTPRRLGYNEQFF TGTGCCAGCACCCCTCGGCGACTAGGGTACAATGAGCAGTTCTTC
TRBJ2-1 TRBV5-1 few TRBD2 CASSWTSGAQFF TGCGCCAGCAGCTGGACTAGCGGGGCGCAGTTCTTC
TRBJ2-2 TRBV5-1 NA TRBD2 CASSLVPSGRVTGELFF TGCGCCAGCAGCTTGGTCCCTAGCGGGAGAGTCACCGGGGAGCTGTTTTTT
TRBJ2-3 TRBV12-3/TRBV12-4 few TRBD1 CAITRGTGSTDTQYF TGTGCCATCACCAGGGGGACAGGGAGCACAGATACGCAGTATTTT
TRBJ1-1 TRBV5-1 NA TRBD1 CASSDLTGKTEAFF TGCGCCAGCAGCGACCTGACAGGGAAAACTGAAGCTTTCTTT
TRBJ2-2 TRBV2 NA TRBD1 CASSEETGASGELFF TGTGCCAGCAGTGAAGAGACAGGGGCAAGCGGGGAGCTGTTTTTT
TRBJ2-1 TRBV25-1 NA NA CASSGPEQFF TGTGCCAGCAGTGGCCCGGAGCAGTTCTTC
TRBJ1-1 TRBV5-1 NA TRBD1 CASSLGTGGLSSEAFF TGCGCCAGCAGCCTGGGGACAGGGGGCCTGTCATCGGAAGCTTTCTTT
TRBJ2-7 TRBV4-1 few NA CASSQDRGDHYSYEQYF TGCGCCAGCAGCCAAGATAGGGGGGACCACTACTCCTACGAGCAGTACTTC
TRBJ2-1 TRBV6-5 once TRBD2 CASTGTSGAYNEQFF TGTGCCAGCACCGGGACTAGCGGGGCCTACAATGAGCAGTTCTTC